Sequencing of this T cell receptor (beta chain) was carried out in a study of T cell repertoires in aging, cancer and after chemotherapy. Study information: Clear clonal overlap appeared across healthy donor samples taken over several months to years. Millions of TCR reads were in the whole dataset. Study outcomes and limitations: Age-matched healthy donors had significantly more diverse, less clonal blood TCR repertoires than untreated cancer patients.

Amplification of TCR beta used genomic DNA extracted from peripheral blood. Multiplex touch-down PCR with TRB-A/B primers amplified rearranged V-D-J TRB sequences. TCRdb itself ran the multiplex PCR reads through MiXCR, one entry per CDR3 protein. Seen here are some 11,000 distinct CDR3 sequences, around 42% observed once, and the top ten hold 7% to 9%. CDR1 is GTSNPN and CDR2 is SVGIG in the germline V gene (reference sequence). This CDR3 has 15 residues. V was clipped by 0 bases and J by 0 bases, with 12 bases between them. This clonotype was seen a few times. No antigen is known for it. This TCR was recovered from a human donor in good health. This chain connects TRBV30 to TRBJ2-7, with D possibly being TRBD1 (6 bases). The sequencing input was blood. The CDR3 DNA reads TGTGCCTGGAGTGTTGGCAGGGGCCGCTCCTACGAGCAGTACTTC. Its protein is CAWSVGRGRSYEQYF.